Following are 13 T cell receptor beta chains from one sample sequenced in a study of radiotherapy plus CTLA-4 blockade in lung cancer. The repertoire was sequenced with immunoSEQ multiplex PCR; TCRdb's copy has only in-frame clones and lacks some. This table holds approximately 60,000 clones, approximately 80% found once. This specimen consisted of peripheral blood, obtained from a patient treated with radiotherapy plus ipilimumab. These receptors came from a human donor with non-small cell lung cancer who had a complete response to radiotherapy plus ipilimumab.

The rearrangement uses TRBV2 and TRBJ1-2; no reliable D call. CDR3 size: 13 residues. Germline V gives CDR1 SNHLY, CDR2 FYNNEI. V was shortened by 1 base and J by 8 bases, with 11 bases between the two germline ends. The CDR3 protein is CASSEGDSGGYTF. The CDR3 DNA follows: TGTGCCAGCAGTGAAGGGGATTCTGGGGGCTACACCTTC.

In DNA, the CDR3 is TGTGCCAGCAGTTATGGGAGAGATACGCAGTATTTT. It is translated as CASSYGRDTQYF. The rearrangement uses TRBV6-5 and TRBJ2-3; possibly TRBD2 for D (5 bases). The length of the CDR3 is 12 residues. CDR1 and CDR2 (germline): MNHEY, SVGAGI. Trimming took off 3 bases at V and 5 bases at J, with 6 bases between the two ends.

This sequence joins TRBV5-4 and TRBJ1-1; TRBD1 matches at 9 bases. The germline V gene has CDR1 SGHNT and CDR2 YYREEE (reference sequence). The CDR3 consists of 15 residues. V shed 5 bases and J 5 bases; nucleotides not matched to a gene: 10. Here the CDR3 reads CASSSADRGRTEAFF. In nucleotides, the CDR3 is TGTGCCAGCAGTTCAGCCGACAGGGGGAGGACTGAAGCTTTCTTT.

This clone was found a few times. The V call is TRBV6-5, the J call TRBJ1-6; TRBD1 matches 7 bases. The CDR3 spans 11 residues. Germline V gene sequence: CDR1 MNHEY, CDR2 SVGAGI. The junction had 4 bases not matched to a gene; V was cut back by 6 bases and J by 14 bases. The CDR3 is CASRQGITLHF. The CDR3 coding sequence is TGTGCCAGCAGACAGGGGATCACCCTCCACTTT.

V gene TRBV27 combines with J gene TRBJ2-5, with 9 bases identical to TRBD1. Germline V gene lookup returns CDR1 MNHEY and CDR2 SMNVEV (reference sequence). The CDR3 length is 11 residues. With 8 bases clipped from V and 7 bases from J, the junction kept 2 bases outside the gene matches. CDR3 DNA sequence: TGTGCCAGCGGACAGGGGTTGACCCAGTACTTC. Its translation: CASGQGLTQYF.

The chain recombines TRBV7-8 with TRBJ2-3; D is unclear. Trimming cost V 5 bases and J 0 bases, with 12 bases left between them. CDR3 length: 15 residues. Germline assignment: CDR1 SGHVS and CDR2 FQNEAQ. The CDR3 nucleotides are TGTGCCAGCAGCCCAGCCCGACTTAGCACAGATACGCAGTATTTT. The encoded protein is CASSPARLSTDTQYF. The full variable domain, in which reference TRBV7-8 and TRBJ2-3 provide the parts outside the CDR3, is GAGVSQSPRYKVAKRGQDVALRCDPISGHVSLFWYQQALGQGPEFLTYFQNEAQLDKSGLPSDRFFAERPEGSVSTLKIQRTQQEDSAVYLCASSPARLSTDTQYFGPGTRLTVL.

The chain combines TRBV6-4 with TRBJ2-3; 10 nucleotides agree with TRBD2. CDR3 length equals 15 residues. The V gene's germline CDR1 is MRHNA and CDR2 SNTAGT. V was clipped by 5 bases and J by 2 bases; unmatched bases: 4. The CDR3 bases are TGTGCCAGCAGTTTAGCGGGGGGACCCACAGATACGCAGTATTTT. Protein: CASSLAGGPTDTQYF.

This clone was counted only a few times. The rearrangement links TRBV19 to TRBJ1-3; 7 nucleotides align to TRBD1. CDR1 is LNHDA, CDR2 SQIVND, per germline (reference sequence). The trim removed 4 bases at V and 1 base at J, leaving 4 bases unmatched. This CDR3 contains 15 residues. CDR3 in amino acids: CASSTPTGSGNTIYF. Written as DNA, the CDR3 is TGTGCCAGTAGTACACCGACAGGGTCTGGAAACACCATATATTTT.

This clone has only a few counts. V gene TRBV12-5 combines with J gene TRBJ2-1; TRBD1 matches at 10 bases. After removal of 5 bases from V and 2 bases from J, the junction contained 3 bases not matched to a gene. Germline CDR1 is LGHNT and CDR2 is FRNRAP. There are 15 residues in the CDR3. The CDR3 loop reads CASGTGQGAYNEQFF. The CDR3 nucleotides are TGTGCTAGTGGTACCGGACAGGGGGCCTACAATGAGCAGTTCTTC.

The chain links TRBV27 to TRBJ1-1; 8 nucleotides align to TRBD1. The CDR3 sequence is 16 residues long. V lost 3 bases to trimming and J lost 2 bases; unmatched junction nucleotides: 8. CDR1 is MNHEY and CDR2 is SMNVEV in the germline V gene (reference sequence). CDR3 residues: CASSFYQGALNTEAFF. CDR3 bases: TGTGCCAGCAGTTTTTATCAGGGGGCCCTCAACACTGAAGCTTTCTTT.

The chain couples TRBV11-3 to TRBJ2-5; D unclear. Trimming shortened V by 5 bases and J by 1 base, and 8 bases separated the two germline ends. The CDR3 totals 13 residues. Germline CDR1 reads SGHNT; CDR2 reads YENEEA. CDR3: CASSVRVQETQYF. CDR3 DNA sequence: TGTGCCAGCAGCGTACGGGTCCAAGAGACCCAGTACTTC. The variable domain in full, completed from reference TRBV11-3 and TRBJ2-5, reads EAGVVQSPRYKIIEKKQPVAFWCNPISGHNTLYWYLQNLGQGPELLIRYENEEAVDDSQLPKDRFSAERLKGVDSTLKIQPAELGDSAVYLCASSVRVQETQYFGPGTRLLVL.

The rearrangement joins TRBV14 to TRBJ2-3; D uncertain. V was trimmed by 3 bases and J by 4 bases, leaving 2 bases between them. Germline V gene sequence: CDR1 SGHDN, CDR2 FVKESK. This CDR3 region has 11 residues. CDR3 nucleotide sequence: TGTGCCAGCAGCCATGCAGATACGCAGTATTTT. Its translation: CASSHADTQYF.

The chain uses TRBV7-8 and TRBJ1-1; 9 positions agree with TRBD1. This CDR3 has 16 residues. Germline V lookup: CDR1 SGHVS, CDR2 FQNEAQ. Germline trimming cut 5 bases from V and 0 bases from J; bases unmatched to any gene: 7. The CDR3 DNA reads as TGTGCCAGCAGCCTAGAGGGACAGGGATTGAACACTGAAGCTTTCTTT. Its translation: CASSLEGQGLNTEAFF.